This is a list of T cell receptor beta chains from one sample in a study of post-analysis software for immune sequencing data. Using its own MiXCR run on the PCR reads, TCRdb lists one record per CDR3 protein. This table holds roughly 650,000 distinct CDR3 sequences, 59% found once. Specimen: blood. The receptors here all came from a girl aged 2 to 10 with multiple sclerosis. CDR3s include the opening cysteine and the closing phenylalanine or tryptophan. The D gene is left open where the match is weak. Clone size appears in some rows only: once, few, many, or a class for an expanded clone.

size	length	V	D	J	CDR3	DNA
NA	16	TRBV6-5	TRBD2	TRBJ2-2	CASNLLAGVNTGELFF	TGTGCCAGCAACTTACTAGCGGGAGTAAACACCGGGGAGCTGTTTTTT
NA	13	TRBV29-1	NA	TRBJ2-1	CSHSRSSYNEQFF	TGCAGCCATAGCAGGAGCTCCTACAATGAGCAGTTCTTC
NA	16	TRBV7-2	TRBD2	TRBJ2-1	CASSARLAGLYNEQFF	TGTGCCAGCAGCGCTAGGCTAGCGGGGCTCTACAATGAGCAGTTCTTC
NA	14	TRBV20-1	NA	TRBJ2-1	CSVGASNSGNEQFF	TGCAGTGTAGGGGCCTCGAACTCGGGGAATGAGCAGTTCTTC
NA	14	TRBV10-3	TRBD2	TRBJ2-1	CAIRGTSGKNEQFF	TGTGCCATCAGGGGGACTAGCGGGAAGAATGAGCAGTTCTTC
NA	14	TRBV12-3/TRBV12-4	NA	TRBJ2-7	CASSLFRYSYEQYF	TGTGCCAGCAGTTTATTTCGGTATTCCTACGAGCAGTACTTC
NA	13	TRBV27	NA	TRBJ2-7	CASSRGGFYEQYF	TGTGCCAGCAGCCGAGGGGGATTCTACGAGCAGTACTTC
NA	15	TRBV5-1	NA	TRBJ2-6	CASSSIVSGANVLTF	TGCGCCAGCAGCTCAATAGTTTCTGGGGCCAACGTCCTGACTTTC
NA	13	TRBV7-3	NA	TRBJ1-1	CAGLMTMNTEAFF	TGTGCCGGCTTGATGACAATGAACACTGAAGCTTTCTTT
NA	13	TRBV12-3/TRBV12-4	TRBD1	TRBJ2-3	CASNLQGSDTQYF	TGTGCCAGCAACCTACAGGGGTCCGATACGCAGTATTTT
NA	12	TRBV29-1	NA	TRBJ2-1	CSAADLTIEQFF	TGCAGCGCTGCGGACCTAACGATTGAGCAGTTCTTC
once	15	TRBV3-1	TRBD1	TRBJ1-5	CASSQGTGMGQPQHF	TGTGCCAGCAGCCAAGGGACAGGGATGGGTCAGCCCCAGCATTTT
NA	14	TRBV2	TRBD1	TRBJ2-4	CASSDGTEKNIQYF	TGTGCCAGCAGTGACGGGACAGAGAAAAACATTCAGTACTTC
once	15	TRBV6-2/TRBV6-3	TRBD2	TRBJ2-1	CASSPSGRTYNEQFF	TGTGCCAGCAGTCCTAGCGGGAGAACCTACAATGAGCAGTTCTTC
NA	13	TRBV5-5	NA	TRBJ2-7	CASSFWGAYEQYF	TGTGCCAGCAGCTTTTGGGGAGCCTACGAGCAGTACTTC
NA	16	TRBV6-5	NA	TRBJ2-5	CASSYSSGLTQETQYF	TGTGCCAGCAGTTACTCGTCGGGACTCACCCAAGAGACCCAGTACTTC
NA	18	TRBV20-1	TRBD2	TRBJ2-1	CSARPTFTGTSGGYEQFF	TGCAGTGCTAGACCAACGTTTACCGGGACTAGCGGGGGCTATGAGCAGTTCTTC
NA	13	TRBV20-1	NA	TRBJ2-5	CSARRTAQETQYF	TGCAGTGCTAGGAGGACAGCCCAAGAGACCCAGTACTTC
NA	16	TRBV3-1	TRBD1	TRBJ2-5	CASSPAGTGTQETQYF	TGTGCCAGCAGCCCGGCCGGGACAGGAACCCAAGAGACCCAGTACTTC
NA	16	TRBV25-1	NA	TRBJ2-3	CASSDSGGMETDTQYF	TGTGCCAGCAGTGACTCGGGCGGGATGGAAACAGATACGCAGTATTTT
few	15	TRBV7-2	TRBD2	TRBJ2-3	CASSLGRGGRDTQYF	TGTGCCAGCAGCTTAGGTCGGGGGGGCCGGGATACGCAGTATTTT
NA	12	TRBV15	NA	TRBJ2-4	CATSNRWDIQYF	TGTGCCACCAGCAATAGGTGGGACATTCAGTACTTC
NA	12	TRBV29-1	TRBD1	TRBJ1-1	CSGRSGGSEAFF	TGCAGCGGCAGATCAGGGGGATCTGAAGCTTTCTTT
NA	15	TRBV27	TRBD1	TRBJ1-4	CASGRLDRGIEKLFF	TGTGCCAGCGGACGGCTCGACAGGGGAATCGAAAAACTGTTTTTT
NA	14	TRBV7-2	NA	TRBJ1-2	CASSLGTLSYGYTF	TGTGCCAGCAGCTTAGGGACCTTGAGCTATGGCTACACCTTC
NA	15	TRBV5-5	NA	TRBJ1-2	CASSPGPAANYGYTF	TGTGCCAGCAGCCCTGGGCCGGCGGCGAACTATGGCTACACCTTC
NA	13	TRBV2	TRBD2	TRBJ2-7	CASGTSGPYEQYF	TGTGCCAGCGGGACTAGCGGGCCCTACGAGCAGTACTTC
NA	14	TRBV5-1	NA	TRBJ1-1	CASSSFGKGTEAFF	TGCGCCAGCAGCTCCTTCGGAAAGGGAACTGAAGCTTTCTTT
NA	12	TRBV27	NA	TRBJ2-3	CASSSPGFTQYF	TGTGCCAGCAGTAGCCCGGGGTTTACGCAGTATTTT
once	15	TRBV28	TRBD1	TRBJ1-5	CASIPPGTGNQPQHF	TGTGCCAGCATCCCCCCCGGGACAGGGAATCAGCCCCAGCATTTT
NA	16	TRBV28	NA	TRBJ2-7	CASSLGRDQLSYEQYF	TGTGCCAGCAGTTTGGGCAGGGACCAACTCTCCTACGAGCAGTACTTC
once	14	TRBV6-4	TRBD1	TRBJ1-1	CASKTGGPNTEAFF	TGTGCCAGCAAGACAGGGGGCCCGAACACTGAAGCTTTCTTT
few	15	TRBV29-1	NA	TRBJ2-1	CSVEVGQRGMTGQFF	TGCAGCGTTGAAGTCGGACAGAGAGGGATGACAGGGCAGTTCTTC
few	14	TRBV29-1	TRBD1	TRBJ2-5	CSVRRGQGQETQYF	TGCAGCGTGCGCCGGGGACAGGGTCAAGAGACCCAGTACTTC
NA	13	TRBV10-2	TRBD2	TRBJ2-5	CASAGGPRETQYF	TGCGCCAGCGCGGGGGGGCCTCGAGAGACCCAGTACTTC
NA	12	TRBV10-3	NA	TRBJ2-3	CAISGREDTQYF	TGTGCCATCAGTGGTCGCGAGGATACGCAGTATTTT
NA	15	TRBV10-3	NA	TRBJ2-6	CAIRNRDPGANVLTF	TGTGCCATCAGGAACCGGGACCCTGGGGCCAACGTCCTGACTTTC
NA	14	TRBV14	TRBD2	TRBJ2-2	CASRLASNTGELFF	TGTGCCAGCCGACTAGCGTCGAACACCGGGGAGCTGTTTTTT